A single sample is the source of the 5 T cell receptor beta chains below, sequenced in a study of identical twins. TCRdb passed the 5' RACE reads through MiXCR, listing each CDR3 protein once. The sample records approximately 220,000 distinct CDR3 sequences, 7.5% being singletons. These same data were also listed under a study on yellow fever vaccine responses in identical twins.

Source material: memory (CD45RO+) T cells sorted from blood. Every receptor here comes from a young woman in good health.

This clonotype has a handful of counts. V is TRBV5-4 and J is TRBJ1-1, with TRBD1 as a possible D gene (6 bases). The CDR3 totals 13 residues. Trimming cost V 2 bases and J 7 bases, with 12 bases left between them. Germline V gene sequence: CDR1 SGHNT, CDR2 YYREEE (reference sequence). The CDR3 here is CASSFTGRDEAFF. CDR3 nucleotides: TGTGCCAGCAGCTTCACAGGGAGGGATGAAGCTTTCTTT.

The chain couples TRBV12-2 to TRBJ2-7; the D call TRBD2 from the table was never checked on the DNA. TRBV12-2 is reported as a pseudogene. This CDR3 has 12 residues. This chain's CDR3 is CASRLSRNEQYF. CDR3 bases: TGTGCAAGTCGCTTATCCCGCAACGAGCAGTACTTC.

A few counts support this clonotype. CDR3 bases: TGTGCCAGCAGTTTAGCGGGGTTCTCTGGAAACACCATATATTTT. This sequence encodes CASSLAGFSGNTIYF. The rearrangement joins TRBV28 to TRBJ1-3; D uncertain. Trimming cost V 2 bases and J 0 bases, with 8 bases left between them. The germline V gene has CDR1 MDHEN and CDR2 SYDVKM. CDR3 length: 15 amino acids.

The table lists this clonotype with a few counts. The genes are TRBV3-1 and TRBJ2-1; 9 bases map to TRBD2. With V trimmed by 8 bases and J by 0 bases, 8 bases remained unmatched. CDR3 length: 16 residues. Germline loops: CDR1 LGHDT, CDR2 YNNKEL (reference sequence). CDR3 coding DNA: TGTGCCAGCGGGTTAGCGGGAGCCGGCTCCTACAATGAGCAGTTCTTC. This translates into CASGLAGAGSYNEQFF.

This clonotype was seen a handful of times. This rearrangement joins TRBV20-1 to TRBJ2-7; 9 bases agree with TRBD2. The CDR3 runs to 13 residues. V lost 5 bases, J lost 5 bases, and 7 bases stayed unmatched. From germline, CDR1 is DFQATT and CDR2 SNEGSKA (reference sequence). Here the CDR3 reads CSAFHSGGHEQYF. DNA of the CDR3: TGCAGTGCTTTCCATAGCGGGGGCCACGAGCAGTACTTC.